These T cell receptor beta chains were read from a single sample in a study of molecular identifiers for immune sequencing clone quantification. TCRdb re-called the PCR reads through MiXCR, storing one row per CDR3 protein. The table lists 8,500 to 11,000 distinct CDR3 sequences, 15% to 20% of them singletons. Sequences were obtained from naive CD8+ T cells from blood, with Jurkat cell RNA spiked in. All receptors come from a human donor in good health. Some libraries in this study had Jurkat cell RNA spiked in. Both conserved end residues are part of each CDR3. The order of the fields is J gene, D gene, clone size, V gene, CDR3 DNA, CDR3 protein. A D gene is named only where the DNA matches it firmly. Clone sizes are given selectively: once, few, many, or a class where the clone is expanded.

J: TRBJ2-7
D: NA
size: medium-sized
V: TRBV6-5
DNA: TGTGCCAGCAGTTATAGGCAGGTCTACGAGCAGTACTTC
CDR3: CASSYRQVYEQYF

J: TRBJ2-7
D: TRBD2
size: medium-sized
V: TRBV30
DNA: TGTGCCTGGAGTGGCCTAGCGGGTTTCTACGAGCAGTACTTC
CDR3: CAWSGLAGFYEQYF

J: TRBJ2-1
D: NA
size: many
V: TRBV2
DNA: TGTGCCAGCAGTGAACGGCTAGAGCTGAATGAGCAGTTCTTC
CDR3: CASSERLELNEQFF

J: TRBJ2-3
D: TRBD2
size: medium-sized
V: TRBV24-1
DNA: TGTGCCACCAGTGACCTGACTAGCGGGATAGGCACAGATACGCAGTATTTT
CDR3: CATSDLTSGIGTDTQYF

J: TRBJ1-4
D: NA
size: medium-sized
V: TRBV7-9
DNA: TGTGCCAGCAGCCCTGTATCGAGTAATGAAAAACTGTTTTTT
CDR3: CASSPVSSNEKLFF

J: TRBJ1-5
D: TRBD1
size: medium-sized
V: TRBV29-1
DNA: TGCAGCGTTGAAATTTGGACAGGGGGTCGTTCAGCCCAGCATTTT
CDR3: CSVEIWTGGRSAQHF

J: TRBJ1-1
D: NA
size: few
V: TRBV6-5
DNA: TGTGCCAGCAGCTTAACTGACGGTCTCACTGAAGCTTTCTTT
CDR3: CASSLTDGLTEAFF

J: TRBJ2-1
D: NA
size: NA
V: TRBV9
DNA: TGTGCCAGCAGCTCTCCCCCAGGTGAGCAGTTCTTC
CDR3: CASSSPPGEQFF

J: TRBJ2-3
D: NA
size: NA
V: TRBV20-1
DNA: TGCAGTGCTAGAGATAGGTCTCGCTCCACCAGGGATACGCAGTATTTT
CDR3: CSARDRSRSTRDTQYF

J: TRBJ1-2
D: NA
size: medium-sized
V: TRBV7-9
DNA: TGTGCCAGCAGCTTAGAATTAGACTATGGCTACACCTTC
CDR3: CASSLELDYGYTF

J: TRBJ1-2
D: NA
size: NA
V: TRBV30
DNA: TGTGCCTGGAGTTCCATGTCCCATGGCTACACCTTC
CDR3: CAWSSMSHGYTF

J: TRBJ2-1
D: NA
size: NA
V: TRBV7-9
DNA: TGTGCCAGCAGCCCGGGGGGCGCGTACAATGAGCAGTTCTTC
CDR3: CASSPGGAYNEQFF

J: TRBJ1-6
D: NA
size: NA
V: TRBV6-5
DNA: TGTGCCAGCAACGAAGAGGGGTACGATTCACCCCTCCACTTT
CDR3: CASNEEGYDSPLHF

J: TRBJ2-7
D: NA
size: many
V: TRBV4-1
DNA: TGCGCCAGCGGCCCACTAGGATCCTCCTACGAGCAGTACTTC
CDR3: CASGPLGSSYEQYF

J: TRBJ2-3
D: NA
size: many
V: TRBV12-3/TRBV12-4
DNA: TGTGCCAGCAGTTTTCGGGACACCTTAAGCACAGATACGCAGTATTTT
CDR3: CASSFRDTLSTDTQYF

J: TRBJ2-1
D: TRBD2
size: many
V: TRBV27
DNA: TGTGCCAGCAGTTGGAATCTAGCGGGAGGTGAGCAGTTCTTC
CDR3: CASSWNLAGGEQFF

J: TRBJ2-7
D: TRBD1
size: many
V: TRBV12-3/TRBV12-4
DNA: TGTGCCAGCAACGATAGACAGGGGGCCAACGAGCAGTACTTC
CDR3: CASNDRQGANEQYF

J: TRBJ1-1
D: NA
size: NA
V: TRBV11-1
DNA: TGTGCCAGCAGCTTAGAGAGGACAGTTGAAGCTTTCTTT
CDR3: CASSLERTVEAFF

J: TRBJ1-4
D: NA
size: many
V: TRBV12-3/TRBV12-4
DNA: TGTGCCAGCAGGGGAGGGGATGAAAAACTGTTTTTT
CDR3: CASRGGDEKLFF

J: TRBJ2-5
D: TRBD2
size: many
V: TRBV12-3/TRBV12-4
DNA: TGTGCCAGCAGTCCGGGGGGGCCAGAGACCCAGTACTTC
CDR3: CASSPGGPETQYF

J: TRBJ2-7
D: NA
size: many
V: TRBV9
DNA: TGTGCCAGCAGCGTAGGACAGACCTACGAGCAGTACTTC
CDR3: CASSVGQTYEQYF

J: TRBJ2-5
D: NA
size: few
V: TRBV27
DNA: TGTGCCAGCAGTTTGACGTTCCAAGAGACCCAGTACTTC
CDR3: CASSLTFQETQYF

J: TRBJ2-3
D: TRBD2
size: NA
V: TRBV27
DNA: TGTGCCAGCAGTGACCTACTAGCGGGAGGGCCTGTAGATACGCAGTATTTC
CDR3: CASSDLLAGGPVDTQYF

J: TRBJ2-2
D: TRBD2
size: many
V: TRBV5-4
DNA: TGTGCCAGCAGCTATAAAGCGGGAGGCCCAACCGGGGAGCTGTTTTTT
CDR3: CASSYKAGGPTGELFF

J: TRBJ1-4
D: NA
size: many
V: TRBV20-1
DNA: TGCAGTGCTAGAGGCCGGGGACACACTAATGAAAAACTGTTTTTT
CDR3: CSARGRGHTNEKLFF

J: TRBJ2-3
D: NA
size: medium-sized
V: TRBV7-2
DNA: TGTGCCAGCAGCCCGGCGGGGGCTAGTACAGATACGCAGTATTTT
CDR3: CASSPAGASTDTQYF

J: TRBJ2-3
D: TRBD2
size: medium-sized
V: TRBV5-1
DNA: TGCGCCAGCAGCTTTTCTAGCGGGGCTTTCACAGATACGCAGTATTTT
CDR3: CASSFSSGAFTDTQYF

J: TRBJ2-5
D: NA
size: many
V: TRBV6-4
DNA: TGTGCCAGCAGTGTCCCCACTGACAGGCTCCAAGAGACCCAGTACTTC
CDR3: CASSVPTDRLQETQYF

J: TRBJ2-5
D: NA
size: medium-sized
V: TRBV4-1
DNA: TGCGCCAGCAGCCAAGGTTTGAGGGAGACCCAGTACTTC
CDR3: CASSQGLRETQYF

J: TRBJ2-7
D: NA
size: medium-sized
V: TRBV20-1
DNA: TGCAGTGCTAGTGGGGGTACCTACGAGCAGTACTTC
CDR3: CSASGGTYEQYF

J: TRBJ2-3
D: NA
size: many
V: TRBV6-1
DNA: TGTGCCAGCAGTAACCCGCCAAACAGGGACGCAGATACGCAGTATTTT
CDR3: CASSNPPNRDADTQYF

J: TRBJ2-5
D: NA
size: medium-sized
V: TRBV7-6
DNA: TGTGCCAGCAGCTTCCTAGAGGGGCGAGAGACCCAGTACTTC
CDR3: CASSFLEGRETQYF

J: TRBJ2-6
D: NA
size: medium-sized
V: TRBV27
DNA: TGTGCCAGCAGTTTTGGGGCCAACGTCCTGACTTTC
CDR3: CASSFGANVLTF

J: TRBJ2-3
D: NA
size: medium-sized
V: TRBV11-2
DNA: TGTGCCAGCAGCCGGACCGGGCCCACAGATACGCAGTATTTT
CDR3: CASSRTGPTDTQYF

J: TRBJ2-7
D: NA
size: few
V: TRBV3-1
DNA: TGTGCCAGCAGCCAAGGGACGGTTACCTACGAGCAGTACTTC
CDR3: CASSQGTVTYEQYF

J: TRBJ2-5
D: TRBD2
size: many
V: TRBV6-2/TRBV6-3
DNA: TGTGCCAGCAGTCTTAAATCGGGACTAGCGGGATTTATGAAGACCCAGTACTTC
CDR3: CASSLKSGLAGFMKTQYF

J: TRBJ2-3
D: TRBD2
size: medium-sized
V: TRBV7-6
DNA: TGTGCCAGCAGCTTAGATCATGCTAGCGGGAGGGACTCTCAGCGCACAGATACGCAGTATTTT
CDR3: CASSLDHASGRDSQRTDTQYF